This T cell receptor (beta chain) was observed in a study of blood T cells in healthy people across ages. Study conclusions and caveats: In older individuals, TCR beta diversity per million T cells was lower, falling roughly linearly with age. Strong correlation existed between TCR beta diversity and naive T cell percentage. The study lacked donor CMV status, which possibly confounded expanded clonotype changes.

A J-beta primer mix and a sample-barcoded 5' primer were used in a second PCR of about 7 to 12 cycles. TCRdb reanalysed the 5' RACE reads using MiXCR and keeps one entry per CDR3 protein. The sample has 1.5 million to 2 million distinct CDR3 sequences, 34% seen once. This clonotype came up a few times. Its target is not known. The germline V gene encodes CDR1 MGHRA and CDR2 YSYEKL. The germline V and J ends were trimmed by 1 base and 8 bases, with 9 bases remaining between them. The CDR3 sequence is 12 residues long. Sequences were obtained from blood. This sequence was found in a woman in her twenties or thirties in good health. The V gene is TRBV4-1, the J gene TRBJ2-7; D uncertain. CDR3 in DNA: TGCGCCAGCAGCCAAGCGGGTTTCAAGCAGTACTTC. It is translated as CASSQAGFKQYF.